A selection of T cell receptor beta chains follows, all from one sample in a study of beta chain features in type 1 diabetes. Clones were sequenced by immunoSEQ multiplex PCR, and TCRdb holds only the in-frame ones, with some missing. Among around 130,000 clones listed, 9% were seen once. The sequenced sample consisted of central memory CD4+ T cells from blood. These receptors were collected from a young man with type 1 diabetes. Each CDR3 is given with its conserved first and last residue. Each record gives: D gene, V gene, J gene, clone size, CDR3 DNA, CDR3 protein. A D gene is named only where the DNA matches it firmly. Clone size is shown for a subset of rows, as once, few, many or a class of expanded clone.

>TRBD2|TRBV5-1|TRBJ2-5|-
TGCGCCAGCAGCTTGGCGGCTAGCGGGGAAGAGACCCAGTACTTC
CASSLAASGEETQYF
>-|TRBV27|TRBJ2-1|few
TGTGCCAGCAGTCCCCAGGGGTACTACAATGAGCAGTTCTTC
CASSPQGYYNEQFF
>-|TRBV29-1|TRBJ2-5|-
TGCAGCGGTGGACTTCAAGAGACCCAGTACTTC
CSGGLQETQYF
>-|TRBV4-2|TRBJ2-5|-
TGTGCCAGCAGCCAAGTGACTAGTACGGAGACCCAGTACTTC
CASSQVTSTETQYF
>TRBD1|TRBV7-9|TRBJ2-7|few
TGTGCCAGCAGGGCGGCCTCCGGGACAGGGGCTAACGAGCAGTACTTC
CASRAASGTGANEQYF
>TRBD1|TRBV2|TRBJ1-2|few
TGTGCCAGCAGTGAGTGGCAGGGGGCAAACTATGGCTACACCTTC
CASSEWQGANYGYTF
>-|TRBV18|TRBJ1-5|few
TGTGCCAGCTCTGCAGGGGGCAATCAGCCCCAGCATTTT
CASSAGGNQPQHF
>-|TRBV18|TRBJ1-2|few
TGTGCCAGCTCACCACCGGCTGGTACCTATGGCTACACCTTC
CASSPPAGTYGYTF
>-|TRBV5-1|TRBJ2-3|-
TGCGCCAGCAGCTTGGTAGCAGATACGCAGTATTTT
CASSLVADTQYF
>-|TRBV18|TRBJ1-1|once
TGTGCCAGCTCATACAGAAGGGAGATAAGAAATATGAACACTGAAGCTTTCTTT
CASSYRREIRNMNTEAFF
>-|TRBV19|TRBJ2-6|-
TGTGCCAGTAGTATGACAGGGGCCAACGTCCTGACTTTC
CASSMTGANVLTF
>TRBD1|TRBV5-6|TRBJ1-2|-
TGTGCCAGCAGCCCCGGGCCGGGACAGAAAGGCGGCTACACCTTC
CASSPGPGQKGGYTF
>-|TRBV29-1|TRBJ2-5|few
TGCAGCGTTGATCGGACTGAGGGGGGGGCCCAGTACTTC
CSVDRTEGGAQYF
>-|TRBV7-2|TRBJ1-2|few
TGTGCCAGCAGCACGGGTCCTTATGACTATGGCTACACCTTC
CASSTGPYDYGYTF
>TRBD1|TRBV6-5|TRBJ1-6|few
TGTGCCAGCAGGCGGGACAGGGGGTTTAATTCACCCCTCCACTTT
CASRRDRGFNSPLHF
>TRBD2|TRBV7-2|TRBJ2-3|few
TGTGCCAGCAGCACGTCCGGGACTAGCGGGGATACGCAGTATTTT
CASSTSGTSGDTQYF
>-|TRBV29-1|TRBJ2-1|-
TGCAGCGTTGAAGATTTCGCGACCACAGGCTACAATGAGCAGTTCTTC
CSVEDFATTGYNEQFF
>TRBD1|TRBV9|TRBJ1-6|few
TGTGCCAGCAGCCCACAACAGGGGGGCAATTCACCCCTCCACTTT
CASSPQQGGNSPLHF
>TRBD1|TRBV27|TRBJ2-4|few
TGTGCCAGCAGTACCCGGGACAGGGGGAAAAACATTCAGTACTTC
CASSTRDRGKNIQYF
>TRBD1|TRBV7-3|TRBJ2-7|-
TGTGCCAGCAGCTCTGACAGGGGAGAGCAGTACTTC
CASSSDRGEQYF
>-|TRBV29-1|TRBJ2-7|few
TGCAGCGTTTTGGGCAGGGGGGAAGAGCAGTACTTC
CSVLGRGEEQYF
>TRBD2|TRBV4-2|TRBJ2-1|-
TGTGCCAGCAGCCAAGGGTGGGTAGCGGGGGGGTATGAGCAGTTCTTC
CASSQGWVAGGYEQFF
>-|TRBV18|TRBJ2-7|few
TGTGCCAGCTCTCGGTCCAGGGGAGAAGGGGAGCAGTACTTC
CASSRSRGEGEQYF
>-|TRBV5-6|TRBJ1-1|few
TGTGCCAGCAGCTTGGAATATGAAGCTTTCTTT
CASSLEYEAFF
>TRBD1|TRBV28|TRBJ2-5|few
TGTGCCAGCACCCTGACAGGGCGACAAGAGACCCAGTACTTC
CASTLTGRQETQYF
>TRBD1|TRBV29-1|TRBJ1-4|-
TGCAGCGTATCGATCGGGACAGCTAATGAAAAACTGTTTTTT
CSVSIGTANEKLFF
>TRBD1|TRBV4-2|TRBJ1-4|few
TGTGCCAGCAGCCCGGGACAGGGTTATGAAAAACTGTTTTTT
CASSPGQGYEKLFF
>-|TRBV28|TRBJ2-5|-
TGTGCCAGCAGTTCTCAAAGGAGGAATGCGGAGACCCAGTACTTC
CASSSQRRNAETQYF
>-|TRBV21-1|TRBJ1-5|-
TGTGCCAGCAGCAAAGGGAATGGGAGGACGCCCCAGCATTTT
CASSKGNGRTPQHF
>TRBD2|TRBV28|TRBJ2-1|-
TGTGCCAGCAGTTCAAGCGGGGGTAAGCAGTTCTTC
CASSSSGGKQFF
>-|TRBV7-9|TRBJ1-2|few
TGTGCCAGCAGCTTAACTCAGGTGATAGGAGGCTACACCTTC
CASSLTQVIGGYTF
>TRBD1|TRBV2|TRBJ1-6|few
TGTGCCAGCACCTTGGGACAGGGTAATTCACCCCTCCACTTT
CASTLGQGNSPLHF
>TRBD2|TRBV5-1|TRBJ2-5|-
TGCGCCAGCAGCTTCCTGGCGGGGGTTGAGGAGACCCAGTACTTC
CASSFLAGVEETQYF
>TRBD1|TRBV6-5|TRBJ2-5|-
TGTGCCAGCAGTTACGGGGACAGGACGGAGACCCAGTACTTC
CASSYGDRTETQYF
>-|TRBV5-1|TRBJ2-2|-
TGCGCCAGCAGCTTGGGAGAGCGGATGAACACCGGGGAGCTGTTTTTT
CASSLGERMNTGELFF
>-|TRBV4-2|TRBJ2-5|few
TGTGCCAGCAGCCAGGCTACTAGGGCCGGGGAGACCCAGTACTTC
CASSQATRAGETQYF
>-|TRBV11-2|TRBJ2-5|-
TGTGCCAGCATATCCGTCGGCGGAGAGACCCAGTACTTC
CASISVGGETQYF
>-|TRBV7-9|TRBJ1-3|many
TGTGCCAGCAGCATGCCACAGGGTAGGCCCTCTGGAAACACCATATATTTT
CASSMPQGRPSGNTIYF
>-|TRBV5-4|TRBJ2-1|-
TGTGCCAGCAGCCAAGTCGCGGAGATTGAGCAGTTCTTC
CASSQVAEIEQFF
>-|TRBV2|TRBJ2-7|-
TGTGCCAGCAGTGATGAAGGACACGCCGTCCCCTACGAGCAGTACTTC
CASSDEGHAVPYEQYF
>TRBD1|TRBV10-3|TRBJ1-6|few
TGTGCCATCAAAGACGGACAGGGGAACTCACCCCTCCACTTT
CAIKDGQGNSPLHF
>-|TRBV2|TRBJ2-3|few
TGTGCCAGCAGTGATACAGGCACAGATACGCAGTATTTT
CASSDTGTDTQYF
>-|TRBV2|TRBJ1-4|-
TGTGCCAGCGGATATGCAGGTGAACTGTTTTTT
CASGYAGELFF
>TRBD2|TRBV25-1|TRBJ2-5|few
TGTGCCGCGGGACGACTAGCGGGGGTAGGGGAGACCCAGTACTTC
CAAGRLAGVGETQYF
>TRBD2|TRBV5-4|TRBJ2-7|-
TGTGCCAGCAGCTTGGATGGTAGCGGGGGGGTTATCTCCTACGAGCAGTACTTC
CASSLDGSGGVISYEQYF
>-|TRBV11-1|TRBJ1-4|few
TGTGCCAGCAGCGCAGGGCGAAGAAATGAAAAACTGTTTTTT
CASSAGRRNEKLFF
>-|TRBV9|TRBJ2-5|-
TGTGCCAGCAGCTCAGGGGGGCAAGAGACCCAGTACTTC
CASSSGGQETQYF
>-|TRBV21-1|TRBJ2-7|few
TGTGCCAGCGGGGGGACAGGGGGCTACGAGCAGTACTTC
CASGGTGGYEQYF
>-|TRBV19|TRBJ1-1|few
TGTGCCAGTAGCAGTTTTATTGCTGAAGCTTTCTTT
CASSSFIAEAFF
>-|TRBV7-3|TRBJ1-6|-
TGTGCCAGCAGCTTAGGGGCTTACTCCTATAATTCACCCCTCCACTTT
CASSLGAYSYNSPLHF
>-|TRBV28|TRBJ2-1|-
TGTGCCAGCAGTCTACCTGACTATGAGCAGTTCTTC
CASSLPDYEQFF
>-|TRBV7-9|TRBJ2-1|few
TGTGCCAGCAGCTTAGGGCAGTACAATGAGCAGTTCTTC
CASSLGQYNEQFF
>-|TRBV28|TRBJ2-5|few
TGTGCCAGCAGTTTAGGGGAGTCAGAGACCCAGTACTTC
CASSLGESETQYF
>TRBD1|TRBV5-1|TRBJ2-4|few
TGCGCCAGCAGCTTAGGGACAGGGGAGGATATTCAGTACTTC
CASSLGTGEDIQYF
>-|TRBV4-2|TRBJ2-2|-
TGTGCCAGCAGCCAAGCGAGGGTCGGGGAGCTGTTTTTT
CASSQARVGELFF
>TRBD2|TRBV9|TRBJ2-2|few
TGTGCCAGCAGCGCATTACCGGGGGGCGGGGAGCTGTTTTTT
CASSALPGGGELFF
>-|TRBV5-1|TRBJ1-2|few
TGCGCCAGCAGCTCCCAGGGGCCAAGCTATGGCTACACCTTC
CASSSQGPSYGYTF
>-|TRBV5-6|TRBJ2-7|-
TGTGCCAGCAGCCTAAGACAGGTTTCCTACGAGCAGTACTTC
CASSLRQVSYEQYF